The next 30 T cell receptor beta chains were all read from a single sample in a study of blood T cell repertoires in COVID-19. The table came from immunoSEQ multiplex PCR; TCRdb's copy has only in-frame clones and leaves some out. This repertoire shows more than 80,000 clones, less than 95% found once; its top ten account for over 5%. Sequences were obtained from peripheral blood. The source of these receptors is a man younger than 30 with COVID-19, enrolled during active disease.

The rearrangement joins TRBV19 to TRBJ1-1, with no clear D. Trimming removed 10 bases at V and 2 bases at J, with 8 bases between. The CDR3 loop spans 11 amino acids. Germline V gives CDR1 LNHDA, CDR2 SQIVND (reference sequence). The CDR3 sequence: CATQDNTEAFF. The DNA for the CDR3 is TGTGCCACCCAGGATAACACTGAAGCTTTCTTT.

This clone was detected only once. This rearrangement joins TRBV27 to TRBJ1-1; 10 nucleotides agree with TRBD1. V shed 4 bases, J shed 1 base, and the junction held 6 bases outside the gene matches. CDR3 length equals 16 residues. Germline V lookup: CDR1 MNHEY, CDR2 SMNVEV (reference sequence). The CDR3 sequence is CASSSDRGLWNTEAFF. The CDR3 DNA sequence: TGTGCCAGCAGTTCAGACAGGGGGCTCTGGAACACTGAAGCTTTCTTT.

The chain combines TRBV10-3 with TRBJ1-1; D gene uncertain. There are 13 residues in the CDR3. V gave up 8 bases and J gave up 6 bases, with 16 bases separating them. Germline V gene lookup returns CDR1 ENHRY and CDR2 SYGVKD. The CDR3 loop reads CAIGWSGRAEAFF. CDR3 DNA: TGTGCCATCGGCTGGTCTGGCCGGGCTGAAGCTTTCTTT.

The CDR3 bases are TGTGCCATCAGTGATTCGGGACTAGCGGGAGGACTCTACGAGCAGTACTTC. This sequence encodes CAISDSGLAGGLYEQYF. The chain is built from TRBV10-3 and TRBJ2-7; the match to TRBD2 covers 15 bases. The ends lost 3 bases at V and 3 bases at J; junction bases unmatched: 6. Germline assignment: CDR1 ENHRY and CDR2 SYGVKD. The CDR3 contains 17 residues.

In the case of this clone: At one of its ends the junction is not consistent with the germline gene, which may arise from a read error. The CDR3 DNA follows: TGCGCCAGCAGCTTGGGGACAGGGGGATCCAATGAAAAACTGCTTTTT. Amino acids: CASSLGTGGSNEKLLF. V and J are TRBV5-1 and TRBJ1-4; TRBD1 matches 10 bases. The CDR3 spans 16 residues. CDR1 is SGHRS, CDR2 YFSETQ, per germline.

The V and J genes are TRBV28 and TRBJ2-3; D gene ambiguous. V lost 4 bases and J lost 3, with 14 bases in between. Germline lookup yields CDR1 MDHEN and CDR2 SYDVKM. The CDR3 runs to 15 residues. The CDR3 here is CASSYGPTVTDTQYF. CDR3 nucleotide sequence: TGTGCCAGCAGTTACGGCCCCACAGTGACAGATACGCAGTATTTT.

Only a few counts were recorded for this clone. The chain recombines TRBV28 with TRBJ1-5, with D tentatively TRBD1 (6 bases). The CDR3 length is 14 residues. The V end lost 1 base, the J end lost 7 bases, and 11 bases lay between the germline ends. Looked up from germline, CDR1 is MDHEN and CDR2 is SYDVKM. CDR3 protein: CASSLSGDGQPQHF. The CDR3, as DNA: TGTGCCAGCAGTTTATCAGGGGACGGGCAGCCCCAGCATTTT.

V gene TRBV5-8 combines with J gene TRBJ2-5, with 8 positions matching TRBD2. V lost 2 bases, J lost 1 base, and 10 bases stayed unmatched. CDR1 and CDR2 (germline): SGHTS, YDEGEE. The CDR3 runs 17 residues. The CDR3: CASSFGRGSGTQETQYF. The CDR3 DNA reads TGTGCCAGCAGCTTTGGCCGGGGTAGCGGGACCCAAGAGACCCAGTACTTC.

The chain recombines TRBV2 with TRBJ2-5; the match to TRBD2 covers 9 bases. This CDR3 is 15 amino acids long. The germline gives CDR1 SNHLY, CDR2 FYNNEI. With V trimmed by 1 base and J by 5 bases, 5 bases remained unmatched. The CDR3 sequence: CASSEGGGRAETQYF. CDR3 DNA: TGTGCCAGCAGTGAAGGGGGCGGGAGGGCGGAGACCCAGTACTTC.

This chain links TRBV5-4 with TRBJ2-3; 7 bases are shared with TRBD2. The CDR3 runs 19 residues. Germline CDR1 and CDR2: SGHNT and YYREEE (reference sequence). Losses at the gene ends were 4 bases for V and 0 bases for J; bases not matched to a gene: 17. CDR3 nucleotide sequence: TGTGCCAGCAGCGGGGGTGGGAGGACTAGGGAGTCTAGCACAGATACGCAGTATTTT. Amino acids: CASSGGGRTRESSTDTQYF.

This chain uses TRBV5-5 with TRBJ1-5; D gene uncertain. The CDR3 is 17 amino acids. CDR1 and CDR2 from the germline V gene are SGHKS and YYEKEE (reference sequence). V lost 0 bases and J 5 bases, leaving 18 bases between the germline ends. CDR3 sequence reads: CASSLGLRGRPYQPQHF. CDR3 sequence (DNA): TGTGCCAGCAGCTTGGGGCTAAGAGGGCGCCCTTATCAGCCCCAGCATTTT.

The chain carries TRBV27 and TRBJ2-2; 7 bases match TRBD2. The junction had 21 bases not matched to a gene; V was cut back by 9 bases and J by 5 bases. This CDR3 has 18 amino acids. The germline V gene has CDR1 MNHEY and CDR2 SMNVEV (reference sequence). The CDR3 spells CARFGCLADLGLTGELFF. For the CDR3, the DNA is TGTGCCAGGTTCGGTTGCCTAGCGGATCTCGGTTTGACCGGGGAGCTGTTTTTT.

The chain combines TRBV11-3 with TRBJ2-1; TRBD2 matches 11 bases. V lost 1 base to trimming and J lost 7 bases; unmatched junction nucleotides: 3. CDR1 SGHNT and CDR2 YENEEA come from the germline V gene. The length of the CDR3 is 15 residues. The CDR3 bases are TGTGCCAGCAGCTTAGTGGCTAGCGGGAGGAATGAGCAGTTCTTC. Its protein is CASSLVASGRNEQFF.

The CDR3 DNA follows: TGTGCCAGCAGTTTTTTCTGGGCCCACGAGCAGTACTTC. Amino acids: CASSFFWAHEQYF. The chain has TRBV12-3 or TRBV12-4 and TRBJ2-7; D is unclear. The germline V and J ends were trimmed by 3 bases and 5 bases, with 11 bases remaining between them. The CDR3 loop spans 13 amino acids.

The CDR3: CASSAGGPYGYTF. As DNA, the CDR3 is TGTGCCAGCAGCGCGGGGGGTCCGTATGGCTACACCTTC. This sequence joins TRBV7-9 and TRBJ1-2; D is perhaps TRBD1 (5 bases). This CDR3 is 13 amino acids long. The ends were cut back, 5 bases at V and 5 bases at J, with 12 bases in the middle. Germline-derived CDR1 and CDR2 are SEHNR and FQNEAQ (reference sequence). Supplemented by reference TRBV7-9 and TRBJ1-2, the full variable domain reads DTGVSQNPRHKITKRGQNVTFRCDPISEHNRLYWYRQTLGQGPEFLTYFQNEAQLEKSRLLSDRFSAERPKGSFSTLEIQRTEQGDSAMYLCASSAGGPYGYTFGSGTRLTVV.

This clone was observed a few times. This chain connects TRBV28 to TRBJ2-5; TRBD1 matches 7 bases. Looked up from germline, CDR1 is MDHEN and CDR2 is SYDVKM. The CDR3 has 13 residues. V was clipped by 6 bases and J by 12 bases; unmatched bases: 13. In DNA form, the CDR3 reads TGTGCCAGCAGCCGACGGGACAGCCGACCGAAGTACTTC. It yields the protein CASSRRDSRPKYF.

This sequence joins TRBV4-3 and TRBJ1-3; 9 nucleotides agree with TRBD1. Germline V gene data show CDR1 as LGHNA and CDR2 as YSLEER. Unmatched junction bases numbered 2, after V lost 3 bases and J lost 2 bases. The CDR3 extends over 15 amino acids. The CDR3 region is CASSQGTGTGNTIYF. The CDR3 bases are TGCGCCAGCAGCCAGGGGACAGGGACTGGAAACACCATATATTTT.

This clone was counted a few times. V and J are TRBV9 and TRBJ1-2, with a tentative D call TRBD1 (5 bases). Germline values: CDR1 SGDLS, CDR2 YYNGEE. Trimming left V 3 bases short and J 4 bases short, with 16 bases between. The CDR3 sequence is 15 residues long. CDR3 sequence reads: CASSASRRDSYGYTF. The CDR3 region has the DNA TGTGCCAGCAGCGCCTCCCGACGGGACTCCTATGGCTACACCTTC.

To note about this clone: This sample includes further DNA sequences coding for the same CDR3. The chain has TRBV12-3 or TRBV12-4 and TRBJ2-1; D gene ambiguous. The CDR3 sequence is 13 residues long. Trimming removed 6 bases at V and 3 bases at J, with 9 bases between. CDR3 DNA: TGTGCCAGCAGGGGTAGCAGCTACAATGAGCAGTTCTTC. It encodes CASRGSSYNEQFF.

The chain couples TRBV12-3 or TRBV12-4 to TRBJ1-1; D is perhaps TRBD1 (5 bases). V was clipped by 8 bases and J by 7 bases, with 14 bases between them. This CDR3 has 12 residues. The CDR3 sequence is CASGNTGLEAFF. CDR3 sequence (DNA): TGTGCCAGCGGGAACACAGGCCTTGAAGCTTTCTTT.

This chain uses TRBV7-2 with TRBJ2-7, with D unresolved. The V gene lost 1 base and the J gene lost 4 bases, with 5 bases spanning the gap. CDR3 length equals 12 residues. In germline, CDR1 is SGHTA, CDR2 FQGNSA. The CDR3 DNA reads TGTGCCAGCAGCTTAGACTTGTACGAGCAGTACTTC. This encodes CASSLDLYEQYF.

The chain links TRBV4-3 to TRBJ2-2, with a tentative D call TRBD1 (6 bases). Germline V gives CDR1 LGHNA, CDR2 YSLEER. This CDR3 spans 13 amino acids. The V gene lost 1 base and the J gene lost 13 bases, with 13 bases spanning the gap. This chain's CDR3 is CASSQAGVSVLFF. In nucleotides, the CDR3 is TGCGCCAGCAGCCAAGCAGGGGTCTCGGTGCTGTTTTTT.

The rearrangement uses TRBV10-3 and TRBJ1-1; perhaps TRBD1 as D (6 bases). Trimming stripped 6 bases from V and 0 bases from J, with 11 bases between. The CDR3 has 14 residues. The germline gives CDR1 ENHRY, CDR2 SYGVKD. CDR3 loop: CAISPGALNTEAFF. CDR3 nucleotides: TGTGCCATCAGCCCAGGGGCGTTGAACACTGAAGCTTTCTTT.

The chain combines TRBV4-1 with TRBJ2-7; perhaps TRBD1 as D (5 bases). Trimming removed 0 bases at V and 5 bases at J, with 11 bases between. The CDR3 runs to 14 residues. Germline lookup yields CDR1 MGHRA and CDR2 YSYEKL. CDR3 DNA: TGCGCCAGCAGCCAAGATGGGGTAGGGGACGAGCAGTACTTC. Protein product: CASSQDGVGDEQYF.

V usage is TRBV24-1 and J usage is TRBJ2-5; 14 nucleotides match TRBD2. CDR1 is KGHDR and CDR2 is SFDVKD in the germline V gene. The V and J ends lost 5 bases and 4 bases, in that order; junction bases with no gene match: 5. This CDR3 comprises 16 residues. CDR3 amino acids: CATSGTSGRTGETQYF. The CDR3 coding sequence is TGTGCCACCAGTGGGACTAGCGGGAGGACCGGAGAGACCCAGTACTTC.

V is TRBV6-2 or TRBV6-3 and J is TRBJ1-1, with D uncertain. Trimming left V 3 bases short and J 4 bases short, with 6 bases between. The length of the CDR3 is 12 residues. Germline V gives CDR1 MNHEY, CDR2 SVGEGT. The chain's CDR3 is CASSYGGTEAFF. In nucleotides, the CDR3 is TGTGCCAGCAGTTATGGAGGCACTGAAGCTTTCTTT.

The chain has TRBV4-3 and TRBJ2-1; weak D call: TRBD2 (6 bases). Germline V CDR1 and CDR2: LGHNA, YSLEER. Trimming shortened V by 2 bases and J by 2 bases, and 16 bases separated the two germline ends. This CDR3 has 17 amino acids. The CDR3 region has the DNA TGCGCCAGCAGCCAATCCCTAGCGTCAGTTACCTACAATGAGCAGTTCTTC. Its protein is CASSQSLASVTYNEQFF.

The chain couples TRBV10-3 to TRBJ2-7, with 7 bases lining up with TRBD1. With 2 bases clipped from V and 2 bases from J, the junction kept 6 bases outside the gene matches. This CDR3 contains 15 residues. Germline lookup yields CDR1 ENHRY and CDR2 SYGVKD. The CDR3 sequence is CAISETGVVAYEQYF. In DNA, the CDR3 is TGTGCCATCAGTGAGACAGGGGTAGTCGCCTACGAGCAGTACTTC.

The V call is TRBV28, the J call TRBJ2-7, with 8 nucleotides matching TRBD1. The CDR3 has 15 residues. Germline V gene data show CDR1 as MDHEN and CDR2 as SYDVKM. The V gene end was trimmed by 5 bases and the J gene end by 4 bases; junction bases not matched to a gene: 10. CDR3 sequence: CASSDVAGGKYEQYF. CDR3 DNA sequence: TGTGCCAGCAGTGATGTGGCAGGGGGCAAGTACGAGCAGTACTTC.

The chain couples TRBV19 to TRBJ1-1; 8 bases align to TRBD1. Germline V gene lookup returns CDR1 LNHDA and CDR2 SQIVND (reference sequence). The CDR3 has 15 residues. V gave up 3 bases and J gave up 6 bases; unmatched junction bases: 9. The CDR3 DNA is TGTGCCAGTAGTATGGGACAGGCGACTTTACCTGAAGCTTTCTTT. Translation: CASSMGQATLPEAFF. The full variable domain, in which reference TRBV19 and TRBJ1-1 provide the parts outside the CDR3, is DGGITQSPKYLFRKEGQNVTLSCEQNLNHDAMYWYRQDPGQGLRLIYYSQIVNDFQKGDIAEGYSVSREKKESFPLTVTSAQKNPTAFYLCASSMGQATLPEAFFGQGTRLTVV.